What follows are 19 T cell receptor beta chains derived from one specimen sequenced in a study of blood T cell repertoires in COVID-19 (TCRdb year 2020). The method was the immunoSEQ multiplex PCR assay. The table comes from immuneACCESS by way of TCRdb, which keeps in-frame sequences with V and J called. Part of the clones is missing from these tables; in studies checked, under half for an unresolved V gene and the rest for unknown reasons. The sample records 250,000 to 350,000 clones, 88% of which are singletons. The ten largest clones represent 1% of the sample. Sequenced sample: PBMCs or T cells enriched from blood (not recorded which). These TCRs come from a woman aged 25 to 45 who had recovered from COVID-19.

The CDR3 nucleotides are TGTGCCAGCAGCTTAATCGAGGAGGACGAAGAGACCCAGTACTTC. It translates to CASSLIEEDEETQYF. The chain uses TRBV7-9 and TRBJ2-5, with D perhaps TRBD2 (5 bases). CDR3 length: 15 amino acids. V dropped 2 bases and J dropped 3 bases, with 13 bases sitting between them. Germline lookup yields CDR1 SEHNR and CDR2 FQNEAQ (reference sequence).

The chain uses TRBV2 and TRBJ1-2, with TRBD1 matching 8 bases. The junction had 14 bases not matched to a gene; V was cut back by 2 bases and J by 6 bases. This CDR3 contains 17 residues. CDR1 and CDR2 (germline): SNHLY, FYNNEI. Here the CDR3 DNA reads TGTGCCAGCAGTGAATTGGTGACAGGGGCTTCTTGGGATGGCTACACCTTC. Translating it yields CASSELVTGASWDGYTF. Together with reference TRBV2 and TRBJ1-2, the CDR3 gives the full variable domain: EPEVTQTPSHQVTQMGQEVILRCVPISNHLYFYWYRQILGQKVEFLVSFYNNEISEKSEIFDDQFSVERPDGSNFTLKIRSTKLEDSAMYFCASSELVTGASWDGYTFGSGTRLTVV.

The chain links TRBV7-9 to TRBJ2-3, with a possible D match to TRBD1 (5 bases). CDR3 length equals 16 residues. Germline values: CDR1 SEHNR, CDR2 FQNEAQ (reference sequence). The V end was cut by 2 bases, the J end by 6 bases, with 18 bases between. The CDR3 bases are TGTGCCAGCAGCTTACCCAGACAGCCGTTGAGTGATACGCAGTATTTT. Residues: CASSLPRQPLSDTQYF.

The chain is built from TRBV29-1 and TRBJ1-2; possible D gene TRBD1, 6 bases. The CDR3 contains 15 residues. V lost 4 bases, J lost 2 bases, and 17 bases lay in between. In germline, CDR1 is SQVTM, CDR2 ANQGSEA. The CDR3 reads CSVGPVGRGNYGYTF. The CDR3 bases are TGCAGCGTTGGGCCGGTTGGCAGGGGCAACTATGGCTACACCTTC.

The chain uses TRBV5-1 and TRBJ2-1; 9 bases line up with TRBD2. The V segment lost 0 bases and the J segment 2 bases; nucleotides outside the gene matches: 6. The CDR3 sequence is 17 residues long. Germline V CDR1 and CDR2: SGHRS, YFSETQ. The CDR3 spells CASSLAPGLATYNEQFF. In DNA, the CDR3 is TGCGCCAGCAGCTTGGCCCCGGGACTAGCAACCTACAATGAGCAGTTCTTC.

This chain uses TRBV6-5 with TRBJ1-1; a weak D match, TRBD1 (6 bases). From germline, CDR1 is MNHEY and CDR2 SVGAGI. Trimming stripped 2 bases from V and 6 bases from J, with 16 bases between. The CDR3 is 15 amino acids. The CDR3 loop reads CASSYLSTGLAEAFF. CDR3 nucleotide sequence: TGTGCCAGCAGTTACCTCTCAACAGGGTTGGCTGAAGCTTTCTTT.

This clone turned up a few times. The chain uses TRBV29-1 and TRBJ1-2; D may be TRBD1 (6 bases). Germline lookup yields CDR1 SQVTM and CDR2 ANQGSEA. This CDR3 has 15 residues. The V gene lost 0 bases and the J gene lost 7 bases, with 18 bases spanning the gap. CDR3 nucleotides: TGCAGCGTTGAAGATCTGGGGGCTGGTAACGGTGGCTACACCTTC. It is translated as CSVEDLGAGNGGYTF.

This chain uses TRBV9 with TRBJ2-7; 7 bases line up with TRBD1. V was clipped by 2 bases and J by 3 bases; unmatched bases: 11. The CDR3 loop spans 16 amino acids. Looked up from germline, CDR1 is SGDLS and CDR2 is YYNGEE. CDR3 in amino acids: CASSVTLLGQFYEQYF. The CDR3 region has the DNA TGTGCCAGCAGCGTCACGTTATTGGGACAGTTCTACGAGCAGTACTTC.

The rearrangement links TRBV2 to TRBJ2-5; D is perhaps TRBD2 (6 bases). V gave up 6 bases and J gave up 2 bases, with 19 bases separating them. The CDR3 has 16 amino acids. Germline CDR1 and CDR2: SNHLY and FYNNEI. CDR3 coding DNA: TGTGCCAGCAGCGAATCTAGCGTTCGTGATCAAGAGACCCAGTACTTC. This sequence encodes CASSESSVRDQETQYF.

The chain employs TRBV11-2 and TRBJ1-6, with no clear D. CDR1 SGHAT and CDR2 FQNNGV come from the germline V gene. This CDR3 spans 13 amino acids. V was cut by 2 bases and J by 10 bases, with 9 bases left in between. The DNA of the CDR3 is TGTGCCAGCAGCTTATCAGGCCAATCACCCCTCCACTTT. It codes for CASSLSGQSPLHF.

The V call is TRBV7-2, the J call TRBJ2-7; 7 bases are a match to TRBD1. CDR1 SGHTA and CDR2 FQGNSA come from the germline V gene. CDR3 size: 15 residues. J gave up 3 bases and V 2 bases, and 7 bases lay outside the gene matches. The CDR3 sequence is CASSLHRDSLYEQYF. The DNA of the CDR3 is TGTGCCAGCAGCTTACATCGGGACAGCCTCTACGAGCAGTACTTC.

V usage is TRBV6-5 and J usage is TRBJ1-4; D is undetermined. The V gene's germline CDR1 is MNHEY and CDR2 SVGAGI. Trimming took 0 bases from V and 7 from J, leaving 9 bases between them. The CDR3 totals 14 residues. The CDR3 protein is CASSYSPGPEKLFF. CDR3 DNA sequence: TGTGCCAGCAGTTACTCTCCAGGTCCTGAAAAACTGTTTTTT.

This clone was counted a few times. V is TRBV28 and J is TRBJ2-5; 13 nucleotides match TRBD2. The V and J ends lost 4 bases and 5 bases, in that order; junction bases with no gene match: 4. The V gene's germline CDR1 is MDHEN and CDR2 SYDVKM. The CDR3 is 15 amino acids. This chain's CDR3 is CASSYRTSGGETQYF. DNA for the CDR3: TGTGCCAGCAGTTATCGGACTAGCGGGGGTGAGACCCAGTACTTC.

The chain is built from TRBV7-9 and TRBJ2-3; D is unresolved. Trimming shortened V by 1 base and J by 6 bases, and 5 bases separated the two germline ends. Germline lookup yields CDR1 SEHNR and CDR2 FQNEAQ (reference sequence). This CDR3 region has 12 residues. The CDR3 sequence: CASSLVRDTQYF. CDR3 DNA sequence: TGTGCCAGCAGCTTAGTCCGGGATACGCAGTATTTT.

The chain recombines TRBV13 with TRBJ2-1; 12 bases are shared with TRBD2. The trim removed 3 bases at V and 8 bases at J, leaving 8 bases unmatched. The CDR3 loop spans 16 amino acids. Germline CDR1 is PRHDT and CDR2 is FYEKMQ (reference sequence). CDR3 in amino acids: CASSFPSGGAVDEQFF. CDR3 bases: TGTGCCAGCAGCTTCCCTAGCGGGGGGGCAGTAGATGAGCAGTTCTTC.

This sequence joins TRBV6-2 or TRBV6-3 and TRBJ1-1; perhaps TRBD1 as D (5 bases). The CDR3 runs 12 residues. The V and J ends lost 4 bases and 5 bases respectively, with 8 bases between them. Germline lookup yields CDR1 MNHEY and CDR2 SVGEGT. The CDR3 is CASSSRVTEAFF. The CDR3 DNA reads as TGTGCCAGCAGTTCCAGGGTTACTGAAGCTTTCTTT.

The rearrangement joins TRBV5-1 to TRBJ2-2; perhaps TRBD2 as D (6 bases). Germline CDR1 reads SGHRS; CDR2 reads YFSETQ. The CDR3 is 14 residues long. Trimming took off 6 bases at V and 8 bases at J, with 17 bases between the two ends. The CDR3 DNA sequence: TGCGCCAGCACCTCCCGGGGGACCAATGGGGAGCTGTTTTTT. Residues: CASTSRGTNGELFF.

This clone was observed once. The CDR3 DNA reads TGTGCCAGCAGCGTAGGGCAGTTGAACACTGAAGCTTTCTTT. Residues: CASSVGQLNTEAFF. The gene calls are TRBV9 and TRBJ1-1; no reliable D call. The CDR3 extends over 14 amino acids. Trimming shortened V by 0 bases and J by 0 bases, and 6 bases separated the two germline ends. Germline CDR1 reads SGDLS; CDR2 reads YYNGEE.

This clone was detected only once. The V and J genes are TRBV5-1 and TRBJ2-5; 9 nucleotides agree with TRBD2. Germline V gene data show CDR1 as SGHRS and CDR2 as YFSETQ. The CDR3 runs 15 residues. V lost 3 bases, J lost 2 bases, and 5 bases stayed unmatched. DNA of the CDR3: TGCGCCAGCAGCTCCGATACTAGCGGGCAAGAGACCCAGTACTTC. Translating gives CASSSDTSGQETQYF.